This TCR beta chain was profiled in a study of cytomegalovirus exposure and HLA in healthy donors. Repertoires were generated with immunoSEQ multiplex PCR, while TCRdb's copy carries only in-frame clones and drops some. The sample records 90,000 to 130,000 clones, roughly 89% being singletons. The germline CDR1 and CDR2 sequences are MDHEN and SYDVKM. V shed 3 bases, J shed 15 bases, and the junction held 4 bases outside the gene matches. The length of the CDR3 is 12 residues. This TCR derives from a woman between 18 and 29 years old in good health and CMV-seronegative. This rearrangement joins TRBV28 to TRBJ1-4; 10 bases line up with TRBD1. Sequenced input: PBMCs. CDR3: CASSFWDRGMFF. The CDR3 DNA reads TGTGCCAGCAGTTTTTGGGACAGGGGAATGTTTTTT.